These T cell receptor beta chains were read from a single sample in a study of shared clonotypes between healthy human individuals. Sequenced by immunoSEQ multiplex PCR; TCRdb stores in-frame clones only, minus some. The data show about 600,000 clones, with 95% to 98% seen just once and less than 0.35% held by the top ten. The sequenced sample was naive CD8+ T cells sorted from blood. Receptors originate from a man aged 25 to 40 in good health. The CDR3 runs from the conserved cysteine through the conserved F or W. The order of the fields is clone size, V gene, J gene, D gene, CDR3 DNA, CDR3 protein. A D gene is named only where the DNA matches it firmly. Rows may omit the clone size; those that give it use once, few, many or a size class.

>NA|TRBV5-1|TRBJ2-7|NA
TGCGCCAGCAGCACCTACGGAAGCTCCTACGAGCAGTACTTC
CASSTYGSSYEQYF
>NA|TRBV7-9|TRBJ2-1|TRBD2
TGTGCCAGCAGACCACCCTCGCCCGAGACGCGGGGGAATGAGCAGTTCTTC
CASRPPSPETRGNEQFF
>NA|TRBV9|TRBJ2-3|TRBD2
TGTGCCAGCAGCGTGGGGGCATGGACTAGCGGGGATAGCCAAGCGCAGTATTTT
CASSVGAWTSGDSQAQYF
>NA|TRBV27|TRBJ2-7|TRBD1
TGTGCCAGCAGTGCCGACAGGGAAGGGTCCTACGAGCAGTACTTC
CASSADREGSYEQYF
>NA|TRBV7-9|TRBJ2-5|TRBD2
TGTGCCAGCACCCCTAGCGGGGCAGGGAAAGAGACCCAGTACTTC
CASTPSGAGKETQYF
>NA|TRBV11-2|TRBJ2-2|TRBD2
TGTGCCAGCAGCCCGGGACTAGCGGGAGGATTAGGGGAGCTGTTTTTT
CASSPGLAGGLGELFF
>NA|TRBV29-1|TRBJ2-7|TRBD2
TGCAGCGTTGAAGTTGCGGCGACTAGCTCCTTACTACAGGCGCAGTACTTC
CSVEVAATSSLLQAQYF
>NA|TRBV5-1|TRBJ2-1|TRBD2
TGCGCCAGCAGCGCAGGGACTAGCGGGAGGTACAATGAGCAGTTCTTC
CASSAGTSGRYNEQFF
>NA|TRBV10-1|TRBJ2-1|TRBD2
TGCGCCAGCAGCCACGGGACTAAAAACAATGAGCAGTTCTTC
CASSHGTKNNEQFF
>once|TRBV7-9|TRBJ2-5|TRBD2
TGTGCCAGCAGCACCCCAGGGAGCGGGAAAGAAGAGACCCAGTACTTC
CASSTPGSGKEETQYF
>once|TRBV7-9|TRBJ1-1|NA
TGTGCCAGCAGCCTCCCGGGGAACACTGAAGCTTTCTTT
CASSLPGNTEAFF
>NA|TRBV4-1|TRBJ2-7|TRBD2
TGCGCCAGCAGATGGGAAGCGGGAGCCCAATCCTACGAGCAGTACTTC
CASRWEAGAQSYEQYF
>NA|TRBV14|TRBJ2-1|NA
TGTGCCAGCAGGGCAGGTTCCTACAATGAGCAGTTCTTC
CASRAGSYNEQFF
>NA|TRBV6-5|TRBJ2-2|NA
TGTGCCAGCAGTCTCTCGGAGTCCACCGGGGAGCTGTTTTTT
CASSLSESTGELFF
>NA|TRBV28|TRBJ1-1|NA
TGTGCCAGCAGTTTGAGGCAGATGAACACTGAAGCTTTCTTT
CASSLRQMNTEAFF
>NA|TRBV7-9|TRBJ2-7|NA
TGTGCCAGCAGTTTCCCTGGGTCCTACGAGCAGTACTTC
CASSFPGSYEQYF
>once|TRBV7-8|TRBJ2-3|NA
TGTGCCAGCAGCTTCCTGGGAGATACGCAGTATTTT
CASSFLGDTQYF
>once|TRBV7-7|TRBJ2-1|TRBD1
TGTGCTAGCAGCTTAGAACCGGGACAGGGTTACAATGAGCAGTTCTTC
CASSLEPGQGYNEQFF
>NA|TRBV7-9|TRBJ2-2|TRBD1
TGTGCCAGCAGACCCGTAGTCGACAGGGTGCTCACCGGGGAGCTGTTTTTT
CASRPVVDRVLTGELFF
>NA|TRBV6-6|TRBJ2-7|TRBD1
TGTGCCAGCGCCAAGGACAGGAATCAGTACGAGCAGTACTTC
CASAKDRNQYEQYF
>once|TRBV19|TRBJ2-7|NA
TGTGCCAGTAGTATTTCGGATGGGACGGTGGGGCAGGAGGATTACGAGCAGTACTTC
CASSISDGTVGQEDYEQYF